This is a list of T cell receptor beta chains from one sample in a study of blood T cell repertoires in COVID-19. Assay: immunoSEQ multiplex PCR; the TCRdb copy retains only in-frame clones and omits some. The data hold tens of thousands of clones, with around 80% observed a single time. The source material was peripheral blood. The source of these receptors is a human donor in a cohort sampled during active COVID-19. Each CDR3 is given with its conserved first and last residue. The D gene is left open where the match is weak. Not all rows give a size; the values are once, few, many and, for expanded clones, a class.

d_call j_call v_call clone_size cdr3_nt cdr3_aa
. TRBJ1-4 TRBV7-9 once TGTGCCAGCAGCCGATCTGTACAGCCTGGTGAAAAACTGTTTTTT CASSRSVQPGEKLFF
TRBD1 TRBJ1-2 TRBV7-9 . TGTGCCAGCGGGGACCGGACAGGGGGTGGCTACACCTTC CASGDRTGGGYTF
. TRBJ1-1 TRBV18 . TGTGCCAGCTCACCGGGTTGGGGGCACACTGAAGCTTTCTTT CASSPGWGHTEAFF
TRBD2 TRBJ2-1 TRBV7-9 . TGTGCCAGCAGCCTGCGGGGGGTTTATGAGCAGTTCTTC CASSLRGVYEQFF
. TRBJ2-5 TRBV12-1 . TGTGCCAGCAGGTCCGGATACTATGGAGAGACCCAGTACTTC CASRSGYYGETQYF
. TRBJ2-3 TRBV28 few TGTGCCAGCAGCCCCCCGGGGCGGGACCTGAGCACAGATACGCAGTATTTT CASSPPGRDLSTDTQYF
. TRBJ2-7 TRBV10-1 . TGCGCCAGCAGCAGTGCCCCCTACGAGCAGTACTTC CASSSAPYEQYF
TRBD1 TRBJ1-5 TRBV4-2 . TGTGCCAGCAGCCAAGTCGGCAGGGGGCTAGGTCCCCAGCATTTT CASSQVGRGLGPQHF
TRBD2 TRBJ2-7 TRBV19 . TGTGCCAGTAGTATAAGGATAAGCGGGGGGACTTACGAGCAGTACTTC CASSIRISGGTYEQYF
. TRBJ2-7 TRBV11-2 few TGTGCCAGCAGCTTAGTGGCCAGGGGCTACGAGCAGTACTTC CASSLVARGYEQYF
TRBD2 TRBJ2-1 TRBV5-1 . TGCGCCAGCAGCCATCTAGCGGGAGGAGGAAATGAGCAGTTCTTC CASSHLAGGGNEQFF
TRBD1 TRBJ2-1 TRBV24-1 . TGTGCCACCAGTGCCGGGACAGGGACCTACAATGAGCAGTTCTTC CATSAGTGTYNEQFF
. TRBJ2-7 TRBV2 . TGTGCCAGCAGTGATCCGGGACAACTTCCCTACGAGCAGTACTTC CASSDPGQLPYEQYF
TRBD1 TRBJ2-5 TRBV19 . TGTGCCAGTAGAACCACCGGGACAGCACAAGAGACCCAGTACTTC CASRTTGTAQETQYF
TRBD2 TRBJ2-1 TRBV6-4 . TGTGCCAGCAGACAGTCCGGGACTAGTCGGCATGAGCAGTTCTTC CASRQSGTSRHEQFF
. TRBJ2-2 TRBV19 . TGTGCCAGTAGTCCCCGGGACTCCTACACCGGGGAGCTGTTTTTT CASSPRDSYTGELFF
TRBD1 TRBJ1-3 TRBV5-6 few TGTGCCAGCAGCCTAACCCCGGGACAGGGGGCGGAAGGAAACACCATATATTTT CASSLTPGQGAEGNTIYF
TRBD2 TRBJ2-6 TRBV7-8 many TGTGCCAGCAGCTTAAGTAACGGCGGGAGGGCCTCTGGGGCCAACGTCCTGACTTTC CASSLSNGGRASGANVLTF
. TRBJ2-7 TRBV25-1 few TGTGCCAGCAATGCCGAGGGGGTCTCCTACGAGCAGTACTTC CASNAEGVSYEQYF
TRBD2 TRBJ2-2 TRBV29-1 . TGCAGCGCCGGGACTAGCGGGATGGCGCACGGGGAGCTGTTTTTT CSAGTSGMAHGELFF
. TRBJ2-5 TRBV21-1 . TGTGCCAGCAGCAAGCCAGACAGTTTATGGGAGACCCAGTACTTC CASSKPDSLWETQYF
. TRBJ1-2 TRBV12-3/TRBV12-4 . TGTGCCAGCAGTTTAGCGGCGGACTATGGCTACACCTTC CASSLAADYGYTF
TRBD2 TRBJ2-3 TRBV9 . TGTGCCAGCAGCGTAGGGGAGGGGAGCACAGATACGCAGTATTTT CASSVGEGSTDTQYF
TRBD1 TRBJ2-7 TRBV6-5 once TGTGCCAGCAGTTACCCAGGGGGCTACGAGCAGTACTTC CASSYPGGYEQYF
TRBD1 TRBJ2-5 TRBV11-2 . TGTGCCAGCAGCTACCACAGGGGGCTAGAGACCCAGTACTTC CASSYHRGLETQYF